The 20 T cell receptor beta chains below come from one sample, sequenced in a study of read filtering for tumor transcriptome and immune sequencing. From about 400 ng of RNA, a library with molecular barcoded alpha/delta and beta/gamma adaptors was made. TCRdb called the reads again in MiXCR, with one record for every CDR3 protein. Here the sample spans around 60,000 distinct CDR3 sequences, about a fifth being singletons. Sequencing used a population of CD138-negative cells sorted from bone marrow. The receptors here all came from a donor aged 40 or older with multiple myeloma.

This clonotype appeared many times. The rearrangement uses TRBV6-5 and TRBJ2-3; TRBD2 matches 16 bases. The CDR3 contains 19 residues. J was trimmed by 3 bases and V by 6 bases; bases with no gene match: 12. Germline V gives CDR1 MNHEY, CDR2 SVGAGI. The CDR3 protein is CASRPPGLAGGPGTDTQYF. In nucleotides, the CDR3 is TGTGCCAGCAGACCTCCGGGACTAGCGGGGGGGCCTGGGACAGATACGCAGTATTTT.

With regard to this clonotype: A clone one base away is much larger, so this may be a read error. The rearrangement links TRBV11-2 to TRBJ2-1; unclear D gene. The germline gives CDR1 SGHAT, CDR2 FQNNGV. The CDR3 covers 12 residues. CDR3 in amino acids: CSSSFMGNEQFF. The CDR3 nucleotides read TGTTCCAGCAGCTTTATGGGCAATGAGCAGTTCTTC.

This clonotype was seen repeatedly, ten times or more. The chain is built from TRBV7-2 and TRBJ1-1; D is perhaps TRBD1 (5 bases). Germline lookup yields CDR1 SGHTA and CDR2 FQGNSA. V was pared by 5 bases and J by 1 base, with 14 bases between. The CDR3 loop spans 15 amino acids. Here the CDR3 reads CASSRDRGSNTEAFF. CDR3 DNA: TGTGCCAGCAGCAGAGACAGAGGCTCGAACACTGAAGCTTTCTTT. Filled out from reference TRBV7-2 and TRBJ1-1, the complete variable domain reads GAGVSQSPSNKVTEKGKDVELRCDPISGHTALYWYRQSLGQGLEFLIYFQGNSAPDKSGLPSDRFSAERTGGSVSTLTIQRTQQEDSAVYLCASSRDRGSNTEAFFGQGTRLTVV.

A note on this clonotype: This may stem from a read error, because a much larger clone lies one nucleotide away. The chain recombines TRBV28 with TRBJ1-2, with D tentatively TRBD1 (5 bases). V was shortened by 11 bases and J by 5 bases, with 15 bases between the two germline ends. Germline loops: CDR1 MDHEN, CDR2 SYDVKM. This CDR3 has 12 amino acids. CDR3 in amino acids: CACTPDKYGYTF. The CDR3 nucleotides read TGTGCCTGCACCCCGGACAAATATGGCTACACCTTC.

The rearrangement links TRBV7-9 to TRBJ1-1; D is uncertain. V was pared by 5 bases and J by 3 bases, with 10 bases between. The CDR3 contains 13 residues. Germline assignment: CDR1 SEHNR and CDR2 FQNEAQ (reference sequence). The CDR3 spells CASSPGVDTEAFF. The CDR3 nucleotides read TGTGCCAGCAGCCCCGGGGTGGACACTGAAGCTTTCTTT.

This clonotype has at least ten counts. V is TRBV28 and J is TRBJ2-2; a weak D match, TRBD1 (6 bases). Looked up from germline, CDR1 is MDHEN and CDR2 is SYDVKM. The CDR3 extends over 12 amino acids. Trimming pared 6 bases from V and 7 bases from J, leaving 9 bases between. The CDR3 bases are TGTGCCAGCAGGGACAGTAACGGGGAGCTGTTTTTT. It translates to CASRDSNGELFF.

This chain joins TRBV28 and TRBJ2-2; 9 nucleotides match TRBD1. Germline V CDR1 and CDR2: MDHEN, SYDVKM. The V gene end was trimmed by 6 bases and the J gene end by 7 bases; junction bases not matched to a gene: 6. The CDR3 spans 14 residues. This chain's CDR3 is CASRTGGGIGELFF. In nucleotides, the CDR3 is TGTGCCAGCAGGACAGGGGGTGGTATCGGGGAGCTGTTTTTT.

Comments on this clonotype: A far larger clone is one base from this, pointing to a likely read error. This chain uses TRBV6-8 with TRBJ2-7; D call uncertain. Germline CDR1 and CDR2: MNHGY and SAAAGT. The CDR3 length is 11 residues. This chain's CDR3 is CASSYRYERYF. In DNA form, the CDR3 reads TGTGCCAGCAGTTACAGATACGAGCGGTACTTC.

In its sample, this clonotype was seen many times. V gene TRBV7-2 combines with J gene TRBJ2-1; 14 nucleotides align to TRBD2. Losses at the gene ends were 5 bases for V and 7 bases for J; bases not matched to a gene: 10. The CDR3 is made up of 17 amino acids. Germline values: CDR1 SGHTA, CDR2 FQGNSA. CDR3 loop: CASSPPGLAGVGNEQFF. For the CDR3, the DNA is TGTGCCAGCAGCCCACCGGGACTAGCGGGAGTAGGTAATGAGCAGTTCTTC.

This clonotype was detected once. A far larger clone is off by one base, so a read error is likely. The CDR3 nucleotides are TGCAGTGCTAGAGGAAACCGGGACGTACTCCAAGAGACCCAGTTCTTC. Protein: CSARGNRDVLQETQFF. V is TRBV20-1 and J is TRBJ2-1; D may correspond to TRBD1 or TRBD2 (5 bases each). This CDR3 comprises 16 residues. Per germline, CDR1 DFQATT and CDR2 SNEGSKA (reference sequence). Trimming removed 1 base from V and 13 bases from J, with 26 bases in between.

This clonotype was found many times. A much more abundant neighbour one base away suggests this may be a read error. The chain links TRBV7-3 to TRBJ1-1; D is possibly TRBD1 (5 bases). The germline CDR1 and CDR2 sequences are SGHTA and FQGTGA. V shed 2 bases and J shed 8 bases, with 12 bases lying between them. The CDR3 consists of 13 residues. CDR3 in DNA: TGTGCCAGCAGCTTATTGAGGGGAGCCGAAGCTTTCTTT. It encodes CASSLLRGAEAFF. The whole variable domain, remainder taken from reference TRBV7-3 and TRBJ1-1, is GAGVSQTPSNKVTEKGKYVELRCDPISGHTALYWYRQSLGQGPEFLIYFQGTGAADDSGLPNDRFFAVRPEGSVSTLKIQRTERGDSAVYLCASSLLRGAEAFFGQGTRLTVV.

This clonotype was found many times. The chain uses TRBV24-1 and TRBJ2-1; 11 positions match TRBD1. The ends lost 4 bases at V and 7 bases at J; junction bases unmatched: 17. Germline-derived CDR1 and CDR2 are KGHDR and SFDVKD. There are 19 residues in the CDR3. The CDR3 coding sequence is TGTGCCACCAGTGAAGGGACAGGGGGATCCAGATTCCGACGGAATGAGCAGTTCTTC. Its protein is CATSEGTGGSRFRRNEQFF.

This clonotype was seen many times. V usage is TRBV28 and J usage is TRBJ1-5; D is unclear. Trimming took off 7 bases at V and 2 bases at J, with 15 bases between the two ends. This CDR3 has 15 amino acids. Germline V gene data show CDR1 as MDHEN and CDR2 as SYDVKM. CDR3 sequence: CASNLRKGGNQPQHF. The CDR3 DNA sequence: TGTGCCAGCAATCTTAGAAAGGGAGGCAATCAGCCCCAGCATTTT.

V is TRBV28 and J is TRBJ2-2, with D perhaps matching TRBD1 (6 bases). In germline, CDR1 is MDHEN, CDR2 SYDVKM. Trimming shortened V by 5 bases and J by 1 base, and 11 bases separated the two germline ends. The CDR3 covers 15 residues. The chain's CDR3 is CASSKTGLNTGELFF. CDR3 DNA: TGTGCCAGCAGTAAAACAGGGCTGAACACCGGGGAGCTGTTTTTT.

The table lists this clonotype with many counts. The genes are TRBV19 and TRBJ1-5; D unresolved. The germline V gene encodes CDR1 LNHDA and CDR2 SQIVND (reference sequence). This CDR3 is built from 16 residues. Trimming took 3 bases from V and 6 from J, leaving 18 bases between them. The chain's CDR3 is CASSISPTGSGQPQHF. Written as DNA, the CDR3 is TGTGCCAGTAGTATTTCCCCGACGGGCTCGGGTCAGCCCCAGCATTTT.

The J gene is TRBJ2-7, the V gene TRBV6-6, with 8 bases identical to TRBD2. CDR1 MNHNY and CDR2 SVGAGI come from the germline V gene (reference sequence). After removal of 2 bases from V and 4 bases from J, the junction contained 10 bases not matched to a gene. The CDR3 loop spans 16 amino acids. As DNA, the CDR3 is TGTGCCAGCAGTTACGCCCCCCCCCGGGAGGGGTACGAGCAGTACTTC. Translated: CASSYAPPREGYEQYF.

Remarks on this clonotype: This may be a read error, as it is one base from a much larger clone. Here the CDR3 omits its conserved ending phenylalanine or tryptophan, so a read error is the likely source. CDR3 loop: CASSDHRTDTQYS. Here the CDR3 DNA reads TGTGCCAGCAGTGACCATCGCACAGATACGCAGTATTCT. The rearrangement links TRBV6-2 or TRBV6-3 to TRBJ2-3; no reliable D call. The CDR3 spans 13 residues. Looked up from germline, CDR1 is MNHEY and CDR2 is SVGEGT. Trimming shortened V by 5 bases and J by 1 base, and 7 bases separated the two germline ends.

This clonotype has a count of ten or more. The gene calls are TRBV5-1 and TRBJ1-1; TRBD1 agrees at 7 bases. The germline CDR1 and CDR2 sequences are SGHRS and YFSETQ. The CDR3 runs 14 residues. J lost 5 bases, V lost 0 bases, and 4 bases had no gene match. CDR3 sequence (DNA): TGCGCCAGCAGCTTGGAGGGGGCTTGGACTGAAGCTTTCTTT. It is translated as CASSLEGAWTEAFF.

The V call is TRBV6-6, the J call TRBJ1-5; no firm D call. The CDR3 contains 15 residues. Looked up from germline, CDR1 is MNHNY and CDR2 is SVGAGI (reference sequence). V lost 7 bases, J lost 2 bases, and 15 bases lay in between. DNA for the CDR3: TGTGCCAGCACCCCCCCCACCCCCGGCAATCAGCCCCAGCATTTT. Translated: CASTPPTPGNQPQHF.

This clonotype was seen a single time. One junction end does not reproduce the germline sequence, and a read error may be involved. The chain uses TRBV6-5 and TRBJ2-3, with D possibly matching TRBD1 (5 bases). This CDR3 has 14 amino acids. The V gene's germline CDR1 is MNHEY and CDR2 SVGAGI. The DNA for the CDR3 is TGTGCCAGCAGTTTACCACAGGCCACAGATGCGCAGTATTTT. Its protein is CASSLPQATDAQYF.